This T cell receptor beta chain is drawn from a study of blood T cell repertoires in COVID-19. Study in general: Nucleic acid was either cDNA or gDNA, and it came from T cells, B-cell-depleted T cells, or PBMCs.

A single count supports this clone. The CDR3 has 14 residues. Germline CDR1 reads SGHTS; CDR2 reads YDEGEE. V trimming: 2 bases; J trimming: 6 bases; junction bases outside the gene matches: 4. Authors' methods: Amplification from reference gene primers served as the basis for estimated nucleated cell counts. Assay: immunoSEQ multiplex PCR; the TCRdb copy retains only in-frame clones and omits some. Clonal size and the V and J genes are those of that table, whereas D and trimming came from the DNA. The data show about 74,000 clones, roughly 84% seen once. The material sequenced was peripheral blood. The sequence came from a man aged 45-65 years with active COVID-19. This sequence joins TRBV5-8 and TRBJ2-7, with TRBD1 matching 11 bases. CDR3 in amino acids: CASSFRDRGGEQYF. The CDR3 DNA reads TGTGCCAGCAGCTTCCGGGACAGGGGGGGCGAGCAGTACTTC. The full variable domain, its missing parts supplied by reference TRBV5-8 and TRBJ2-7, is EAGVTQSPTHLIKTRGQQATLRCSPISGHTSVYWYQQALGLGLQFLLWYDEGEERNRGNFPPRFSGRQFPNYSSELNVNALELEDSALYLCASSFRDRGGEQYFGPGTRLTVT.